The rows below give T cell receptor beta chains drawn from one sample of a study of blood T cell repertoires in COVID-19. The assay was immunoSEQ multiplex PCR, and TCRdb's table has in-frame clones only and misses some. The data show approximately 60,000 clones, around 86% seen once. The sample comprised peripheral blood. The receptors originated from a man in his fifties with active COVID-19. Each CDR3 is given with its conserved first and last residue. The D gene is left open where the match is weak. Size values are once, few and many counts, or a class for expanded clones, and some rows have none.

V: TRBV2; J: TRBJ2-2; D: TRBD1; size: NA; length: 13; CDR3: CADGTDLTGELFF; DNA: TGTGCCGACGGGACAGACTTAACCGGGGAGCTGTTTTTT
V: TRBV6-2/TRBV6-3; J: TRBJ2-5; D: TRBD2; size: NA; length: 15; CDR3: CASSYLGTTQETQYF; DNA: TGTGCCAGCAGTTACCTGGGGACTACCCAAGAGACCCAGTACTTC
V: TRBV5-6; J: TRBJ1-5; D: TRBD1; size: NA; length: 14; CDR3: CASSHRQGAQPQHF; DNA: TGTGCCAGCAGCCACCGACAGGGGGCTCAGCCCCAGCATTTT
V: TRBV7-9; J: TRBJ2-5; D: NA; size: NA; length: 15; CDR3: CASSLAVSGKETQYF; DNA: TGTGCCAGCAGCTTAGCGGTCTCAGGGAAAGAGACCCAGTACTTC
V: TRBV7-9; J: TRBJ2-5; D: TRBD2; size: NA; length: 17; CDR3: CASSLGASGSSVETQYF; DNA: TGTGCCAGCAGCTTAGGGGCTAGCGGGAGTTCTGTGGAGACCCAGTACTTC
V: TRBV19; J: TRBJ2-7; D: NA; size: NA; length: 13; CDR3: CASSRDNSYEQYF; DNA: TGTGCCAGTAGTCGGGACAACTCCTACGAGCAGTACTTC
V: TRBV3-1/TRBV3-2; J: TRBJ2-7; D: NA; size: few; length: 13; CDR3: CASSLGLQGEQYF; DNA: TGTGCCAGCAGCCTGGGGCTTCAGGGCGAGCAGTACTTC
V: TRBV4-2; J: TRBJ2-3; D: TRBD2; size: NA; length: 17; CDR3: CASSQERASGGAGTQYF; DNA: TGTGCCAGCAGCCAAGAGAGGGCTAGCGGGGGCGCAGGTACGCAGTATTTT
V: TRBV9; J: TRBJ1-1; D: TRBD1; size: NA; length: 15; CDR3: CASSARQGAGTEAFF; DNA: TGTGCCAGCAGCGCTCGACAGGGGGCGGGCACTGAAGCTTTCTTT
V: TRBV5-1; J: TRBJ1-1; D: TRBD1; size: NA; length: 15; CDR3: CASSLDGQGGTEAFF; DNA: TGCGCCAGCAGCTTGGACGGACAGGGAGGCACTGAAGCTTTCTTT
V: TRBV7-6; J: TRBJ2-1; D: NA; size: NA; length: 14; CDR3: CASTLDAGDNEQFF; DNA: TGTGCCAGCACACTCGATGCCGGGGACAATGAGCAGTTCTTC
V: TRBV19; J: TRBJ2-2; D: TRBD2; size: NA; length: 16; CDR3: CASNPEASGKDGELFF; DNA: TGTGCCAGTAACCCAGAGGCTAGCGGGAAGGACGGGGAGCTGTTTTTT
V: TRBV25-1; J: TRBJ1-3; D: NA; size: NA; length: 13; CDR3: CASSGAAGNTIYF; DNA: TGTGCCAGCAGTGGTGCTGCGGGAAACACCATATATTTT
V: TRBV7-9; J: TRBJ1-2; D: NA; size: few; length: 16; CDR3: CASSSPTAEPNYGYTF; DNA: TGTGCCAGCAGCTCACCCACTGCGGAACCTAACTATGGCTACACCTTC
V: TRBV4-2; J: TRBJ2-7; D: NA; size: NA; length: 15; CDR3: CASSPMGASANEQYF; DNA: TGTGCCAGCAGCCCGATGGGAGCTAGCGCTAACGAGCAGTACTTC
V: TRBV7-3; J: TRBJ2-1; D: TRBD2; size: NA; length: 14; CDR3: CASSLAGGDNEQFF; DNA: TGTGCCAGCAGTCTAGCGGGAGGGGACAATGAGCAGTTCTTC
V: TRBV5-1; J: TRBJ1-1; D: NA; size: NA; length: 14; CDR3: CASREGHLNTEAFF; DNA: TGCGCCAGCAGGGAGGGGCACCTCAACACTGAAGCTTTCTTT
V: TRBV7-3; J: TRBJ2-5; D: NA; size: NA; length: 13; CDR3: CASSTSSGETQYF; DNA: TGTGCCAGCAGCACCTCCTCCGGGGAGACCCAGTACTTC
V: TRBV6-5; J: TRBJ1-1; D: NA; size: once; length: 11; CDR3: CASTRGTEAFF; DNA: TGTGCCAGCACTCGGGGGACTGAAGCTTTCTTT
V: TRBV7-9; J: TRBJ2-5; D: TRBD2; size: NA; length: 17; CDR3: CASSLRTSGGDQATQYF; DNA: TGTGCCAGCAGCCTTCGGACTAGCGGGGGGGATCAGGCGACCCAGTACTTC
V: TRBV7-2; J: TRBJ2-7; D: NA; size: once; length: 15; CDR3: CASSLDGLSSYEQYF; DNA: TGTGCCAGCAGCTTAGACGGACTAAGCTCCTACGAGCAGTACTTC
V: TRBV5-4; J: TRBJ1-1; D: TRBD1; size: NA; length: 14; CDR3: CASSWGQGNTEAFF; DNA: TGTGCCAGCAGCTGGGGACAGGGGAACACTGAAGCTTTCTTT
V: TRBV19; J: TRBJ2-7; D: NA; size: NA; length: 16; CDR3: CASSLLGGDGSYEQYF; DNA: TGTGCCAGTAGTCTCCTAGGGGGGGACGGCTCCTACGAGCAGTACTTC
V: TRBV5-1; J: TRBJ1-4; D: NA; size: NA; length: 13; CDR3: CASSRAGGEKLFF; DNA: TGCGCCAGCAGTAGGGCTGGAGGCGAAAAACTGTTTTTT
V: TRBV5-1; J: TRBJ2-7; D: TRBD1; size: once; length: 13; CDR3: CASSKAGGGEQYF; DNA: TGCGCCAGCAGCAAGGCAGGGGGTGGCGAGCAGTACTTC
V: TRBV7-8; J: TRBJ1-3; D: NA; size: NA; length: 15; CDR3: CASSLRGRSGNTIYF; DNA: TGTGCCAGCAGCTTACGGGGTCGCTCTGGAAACACCATATATTTT
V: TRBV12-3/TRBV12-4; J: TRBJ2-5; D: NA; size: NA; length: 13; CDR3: CASSSGTPGAQYF; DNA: TGTGCCAGCAGCAGTGGGACACCCGGGGCCCAGTACTTC
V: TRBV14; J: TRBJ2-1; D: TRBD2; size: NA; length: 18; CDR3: CASSQDLLLASSYNEQFF; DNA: TGTGCCAGCAGCCAAGACCTCTTACTAGCGAGTTCCTACAATGAGCAGTTCTTC
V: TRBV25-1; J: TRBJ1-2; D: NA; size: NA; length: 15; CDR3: CASSESGDRPDGYTF; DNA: TGTGCCAGCAGTGAATCAGGAGACAGGCCGGATGGCTACACCTTC
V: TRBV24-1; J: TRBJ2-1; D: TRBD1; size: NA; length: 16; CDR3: CATSDSGTAAYNEQFF; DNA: TGTGCCACCAGTGATTCCGGGACAGCGGCCTACAATGAGCAGTTCTTC
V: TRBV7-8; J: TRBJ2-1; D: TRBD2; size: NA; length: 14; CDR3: CASSPGTSATGQFF; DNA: TGTGCCAGCAGCCCCGGGACTAGCGCTACGGGGCAGTTCTTC
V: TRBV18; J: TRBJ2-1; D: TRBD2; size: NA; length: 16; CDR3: CASSPSRGRAIDEQFF; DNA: TGTGCCAGCTCACCATCCCGCGGGAGGGCCATAGATGAGCAGTTCTTC
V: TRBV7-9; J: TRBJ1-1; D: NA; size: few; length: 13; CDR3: CASSLVLGVEAFF; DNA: TGTGCCAGCAGCTTGGTCCTAGGGGTCGAAGCTTTCTTT